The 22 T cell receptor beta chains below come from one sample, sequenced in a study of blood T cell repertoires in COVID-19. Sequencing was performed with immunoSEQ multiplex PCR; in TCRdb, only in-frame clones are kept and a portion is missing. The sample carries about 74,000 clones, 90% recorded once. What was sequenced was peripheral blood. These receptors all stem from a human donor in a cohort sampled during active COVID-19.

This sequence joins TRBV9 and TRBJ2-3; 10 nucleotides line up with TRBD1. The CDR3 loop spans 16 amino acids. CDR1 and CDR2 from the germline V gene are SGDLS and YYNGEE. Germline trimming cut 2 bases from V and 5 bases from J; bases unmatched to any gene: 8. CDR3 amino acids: CASSVGTGEGRDTQYF. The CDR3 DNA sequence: TGTGCCAGCAGCGTTGGGACAGGGGAAGGCAGAGATACGCAGTATTTT. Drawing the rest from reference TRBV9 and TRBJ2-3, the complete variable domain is DSGVTQTPKHLITATGQRVTLRCSPRSGDLSVYWYQQSLDQGLQFLIQYYNGEERAKGNILERFSAQQFPDLHSELNLSSLELGDSALYFCASSVGTGEGRDTQYFGPGTRLTVL.

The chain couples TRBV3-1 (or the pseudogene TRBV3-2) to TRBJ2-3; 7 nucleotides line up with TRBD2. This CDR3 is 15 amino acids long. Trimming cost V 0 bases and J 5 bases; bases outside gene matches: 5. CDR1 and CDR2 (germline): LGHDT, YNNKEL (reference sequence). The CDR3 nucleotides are TGTGCCAGCAGCCAAGAGGTCGGCGGGAGAGATACGCAGTATTTT. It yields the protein CASSQEVGGRDTQYF.

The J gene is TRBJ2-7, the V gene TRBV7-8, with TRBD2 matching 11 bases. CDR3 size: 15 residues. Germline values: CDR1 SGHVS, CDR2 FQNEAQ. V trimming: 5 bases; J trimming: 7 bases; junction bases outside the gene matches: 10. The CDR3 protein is CASSPLLAGVREQYF. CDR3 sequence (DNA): TGTGCCAGCAGCCCGTTACTAGCGGGAGTTAGAGAGCAGTACTTC.

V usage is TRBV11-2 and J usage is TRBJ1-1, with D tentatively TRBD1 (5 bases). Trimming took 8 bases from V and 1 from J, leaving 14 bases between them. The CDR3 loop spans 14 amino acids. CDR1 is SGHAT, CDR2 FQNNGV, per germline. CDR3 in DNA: TGTGCCAGCGGCCTACAGGTCCCGAACACTGAAGCTTTCTTT. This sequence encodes CASGLQVPNTEAFF.

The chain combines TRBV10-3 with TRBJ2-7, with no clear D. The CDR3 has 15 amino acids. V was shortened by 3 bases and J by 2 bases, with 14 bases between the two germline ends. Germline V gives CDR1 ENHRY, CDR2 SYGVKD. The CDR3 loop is CAISDPEWSPYEQYF. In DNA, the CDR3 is TGTGCCATCAGTGACCCGGAGTGGAGTCCCTACGAGCAGTACTTC.

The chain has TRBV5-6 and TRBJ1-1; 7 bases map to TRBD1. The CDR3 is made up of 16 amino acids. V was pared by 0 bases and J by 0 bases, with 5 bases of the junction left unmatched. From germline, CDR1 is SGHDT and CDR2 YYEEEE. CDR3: CASSLDPGTVNTEAFF. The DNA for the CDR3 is TGTGCCAGCAGCTTGGACCCTGGGACAGTGAACACTGAAGCTTTCTTT.

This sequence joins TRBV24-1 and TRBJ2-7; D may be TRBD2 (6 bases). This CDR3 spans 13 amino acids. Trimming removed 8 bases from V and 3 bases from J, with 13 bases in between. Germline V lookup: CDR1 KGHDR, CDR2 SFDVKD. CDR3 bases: TGTGCCACCATGAATAGCGGCGGCTACGAGCAGTACTTC. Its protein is CATMNSGGYEQYF.

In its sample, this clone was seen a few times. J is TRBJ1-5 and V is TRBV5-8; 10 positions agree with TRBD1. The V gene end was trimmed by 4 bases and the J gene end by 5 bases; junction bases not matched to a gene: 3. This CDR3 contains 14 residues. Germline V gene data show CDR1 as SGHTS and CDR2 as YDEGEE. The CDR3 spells CASSLGQGDQPQHF. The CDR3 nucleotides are TGTGCCAGCAGCCTCGGACAGGGGGATCAGCCCCAGCATTTT.

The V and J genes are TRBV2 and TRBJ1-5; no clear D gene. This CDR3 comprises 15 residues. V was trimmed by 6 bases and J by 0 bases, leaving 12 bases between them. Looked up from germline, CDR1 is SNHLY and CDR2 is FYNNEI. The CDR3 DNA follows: TGTGCCAGCAGCGAGCCGGGTTATAGCAATCAGCCCCAGCATTTT. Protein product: CASSEPGYSNQPQHF.

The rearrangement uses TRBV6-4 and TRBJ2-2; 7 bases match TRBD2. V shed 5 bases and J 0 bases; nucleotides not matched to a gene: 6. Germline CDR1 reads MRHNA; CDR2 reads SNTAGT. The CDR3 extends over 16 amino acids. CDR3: CASSPLAVTNTGELFF. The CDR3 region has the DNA TGTGCCAGCAGTCCCCTAGCGGTCACGAACACCGGGGAGCTGTTTTTT.

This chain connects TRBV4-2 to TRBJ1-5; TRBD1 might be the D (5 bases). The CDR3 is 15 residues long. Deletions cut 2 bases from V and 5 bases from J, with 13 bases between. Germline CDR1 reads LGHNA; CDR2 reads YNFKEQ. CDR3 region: CASSQILAGHQPQHF. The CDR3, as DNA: TGTGCCAGCAGCCAAATCCTGGCGGGGCATCAGCCCCAGCATTTT.

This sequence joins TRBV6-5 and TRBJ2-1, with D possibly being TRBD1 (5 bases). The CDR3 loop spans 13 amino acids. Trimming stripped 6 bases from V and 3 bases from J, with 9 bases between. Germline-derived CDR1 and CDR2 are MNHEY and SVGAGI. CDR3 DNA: TGTGCCAGCAGGTCCCAGGGCTACAATGAGCAGTTCTTC. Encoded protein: CASRSQGYNEQFF.

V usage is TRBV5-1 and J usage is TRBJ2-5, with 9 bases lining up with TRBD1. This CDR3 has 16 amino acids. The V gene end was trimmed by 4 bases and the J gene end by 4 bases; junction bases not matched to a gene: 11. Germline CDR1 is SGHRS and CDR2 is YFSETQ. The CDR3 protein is CASSRQGVGEGETQYF. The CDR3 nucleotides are TGCGCCAGCAGCCGACAGGGGGTCGGGGAAGGAGAGACCCAGTACTTC.

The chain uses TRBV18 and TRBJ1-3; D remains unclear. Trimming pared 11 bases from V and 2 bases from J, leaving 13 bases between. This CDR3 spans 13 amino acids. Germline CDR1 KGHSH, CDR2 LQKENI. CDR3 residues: CASGGKAGNTIYF. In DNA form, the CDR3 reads TGTGCCTCTGGAGGGAAGGCTGGAAACACCATATATTTT.

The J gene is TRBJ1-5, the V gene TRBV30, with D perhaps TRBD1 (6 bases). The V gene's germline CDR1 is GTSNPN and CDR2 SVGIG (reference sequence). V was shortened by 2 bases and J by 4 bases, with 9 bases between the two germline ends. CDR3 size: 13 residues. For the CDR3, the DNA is TGTGCCTGGAGTATAGGACAGAATCAGCCCCAGCATTTT. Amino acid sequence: CAWSIGQNQPQHF.

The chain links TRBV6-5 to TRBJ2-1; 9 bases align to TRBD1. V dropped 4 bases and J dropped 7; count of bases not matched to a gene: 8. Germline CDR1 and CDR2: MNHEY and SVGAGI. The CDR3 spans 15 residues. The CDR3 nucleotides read TGTGCCAGCAGTTTGGACAGGGGAGGTTGGAATGAGCAGTTCTTC. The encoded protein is CASSLDRGGWNEQFF.

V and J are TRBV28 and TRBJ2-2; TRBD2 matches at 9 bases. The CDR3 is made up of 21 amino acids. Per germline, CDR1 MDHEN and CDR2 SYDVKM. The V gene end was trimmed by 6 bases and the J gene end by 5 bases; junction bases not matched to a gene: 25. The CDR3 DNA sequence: TGTGCCAGCAGCCCCTGGGGGTATGGCCGGGGGCTAGCGGGATTTACCGGGGAGCTGTTTTTT. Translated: CASSPWGYGRGLAGFTGELFF. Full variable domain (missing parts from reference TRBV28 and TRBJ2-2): DVKVTQSSRYLVKRTGEKVFLECVQDMDHENMFWYRQDPGLGLRLIYFSYDVKMKEKGDIPEGYSVSREKKERFSLILESASTNQTSMYLCASSPWGYGRGLAGFTGELFFGEGSRLTVL.

The CDR3 coding sequence is TGTGCCAGCAGCGTGGGTGGCGGGAGCAAGTGGAATGAGCAGTTCTTC. Its protein product is CASSVGGGSKWNEQFF. The gene calls are TRBV5-4 and TRBJ2-1, with 7 bases aligning to TRBD2. The CDR3 has 16 residues. V lost 4 bases and J lost 7; bases outside the gene matches: 14. Per the germline V gene, CDR1 is SGHNT and CDR2 is YYREEE (reference sequence).

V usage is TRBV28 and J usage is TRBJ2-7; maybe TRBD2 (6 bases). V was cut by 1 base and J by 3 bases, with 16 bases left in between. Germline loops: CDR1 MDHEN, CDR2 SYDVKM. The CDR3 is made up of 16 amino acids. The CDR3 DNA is TGTGCCAGCAGTTTATTTGCACTAGCAGTAGGCTACGAGCAGTACTTC. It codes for CASSLFALAVGYEQYF. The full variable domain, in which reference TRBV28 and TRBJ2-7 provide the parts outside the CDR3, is DVKVTQSSRYLVKRTGEKVFLECVQDMDHENMFWYRQDPGLGLRLIYFSYDVKMKEKGDIPEGYSVSREKKERFSLILESASTNQTSMYLCASSLFALAVGYEQYFGPGTRLTVT.

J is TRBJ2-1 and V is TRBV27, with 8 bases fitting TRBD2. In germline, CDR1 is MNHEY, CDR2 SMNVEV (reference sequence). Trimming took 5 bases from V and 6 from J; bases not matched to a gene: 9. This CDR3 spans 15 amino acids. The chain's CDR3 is CASSRGLAGGNEQFF. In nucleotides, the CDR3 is TGTGCCAGCAGTCGAGGGTTGGCGGGGGGCAATGAGCAGTTCTTC.

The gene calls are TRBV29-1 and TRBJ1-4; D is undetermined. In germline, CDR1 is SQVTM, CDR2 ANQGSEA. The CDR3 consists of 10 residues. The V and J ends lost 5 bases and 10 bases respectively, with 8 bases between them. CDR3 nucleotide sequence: TGCAGCGTTTCGGAGGGAAAACTGTTTTTT. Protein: CSVSEGKLFF.

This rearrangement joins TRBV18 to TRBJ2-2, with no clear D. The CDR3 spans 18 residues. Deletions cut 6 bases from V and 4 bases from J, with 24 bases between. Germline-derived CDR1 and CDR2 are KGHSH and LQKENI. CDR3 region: CASSRTTNAAPSTGELFF. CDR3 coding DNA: TGTGCCAGCTCTCGAACCACCAATGCTGCCCCGAGCACCGGGGAGCTGTTTTTT.